One and the same sample provided the 10 T cell receptor beta chains below, sequenced in a study of T cell repertoires in cytomegalovirus infection (dated by TCRdb to the late 2010s). Sequencing relied on an Illumina HiSeq 1500. TCRdb reran the public reads through fastp at Q25 and MiXCR, keeping productive beta chains. Rows merge per CDR3 protein into single entries with the most common DNA and genes. The sample records 110,000 to 150,000 distinct CDR3 sequences, 30% to 40% of which are singletons. The ten largest make up roughly half of the sample. Antigens of these TCRs are unknown. Taken with the paper, the label for treatment or condition translates to: in vitro stimulation with specific CMV peptide epitopes to enrich CMV-specific T cells. This material consisted of CD8+ T cells from cultured PBMCs, taken from culture after CMV antigen stimulation. These receptors all stem from a human donor in good health (CMV status not recorded). Some clones in this sample may be carry-over from other donors' samples.

CDR3 nucleotide sequence: TGTGCCAGCAGTTTAGGGGAGTCGCAGTTCTTC. It translates to CASSLGESQFF. The chain recombines TRBV12-3 or TRBV12-4 with TRBJ2-1; D possibly corresponds to TRBD2 (5 bases). V was shortened by 1 base and J by 12 bases, with 7 bases between the two germline ends. The CDR3 runs 11 residues.

V and J are TRBV4-1 and TRBJ2-1; TRBD1 might be the D (6 bases). Trimming removed 0 bases at V and 3 bases at J, with 12 bases between. CDR1 is MGHRA and CDR2 is YSYEKL in the germline V gene. This CDR3 contains 16 residues. CDR3 residues: CASSQEEWTDYNEQFF. DNA of the CDR3: TGCGCCAGCAGCCAAGAGGAGTGGACAGACTACAATGAGCAGTTCTTC.

This clonotype has a handful of counts. V usage is TRBV20-1 and J usage is TRBJ1-6; D is perhaps TRBD1 (6 bases). This CDR3 has 14 residues. Germline CDR1 and CDR2: DFQATT and SNEGSKA (reference sequence). V was shortened by 7 bases and J by 7 bases, with 17 bases between the two germline ends. As DNA, the CDR3 is TGCAGTGTTCCCGGGGGGGCCGGCAATTCACCCCTCCACTTT. It codes for CSVPGGAGNSPLHF.

Many counts were recorded for this clonotype. The chain is built from TRBV2 and TRBJ1-2; D is unclear. The CDR3 extends over 14 amino acids. Trimming shortened V by 4 bases and J by 4 bases, and 13 bases separated the two germline ends. Looked up from germline, CDR1 is SNHLY and CDR2 is FYNNEI. The CDR3 here is CASSVERAGYGYTF. The CDR3 DNA reads as TGTGCCAGCAGTGTGGAGAGGGCTGGCTATGGCTACACCTTC.

This clonotype was counted a few times. The chain uses TRBV4-1 and TRBJ2-2; D perhaps matches TRBD2 (7 bases). CDR3 length: 13 amino acids. CDR1 is MGHRA, CDR2 YSYEKL, per germline. Trimming cost V 6 bases and J 7 bases, with 12 bases left between them. This chain's CDR3 is CASSPGEGGELFF. CDR3 bases: TGCGCCAGCAGTCCAGGGGAGGGCGGGGAGCTGTTTTTT.

This clonotype was recorded a few times. The genes are TRBV7-6 and TRBJ2-1; D is uncertain. CDR1 is SGHVS, CDR2 FNYEAQ, per germline. With 5 bases removed from V and 2 bases from J, the gap between germline ends came to 13 bases. CDR3 length equals 15 residues. The CDR3 is CASSPDPAPYNEQFF. The CDR3 DNA follows: TGTGCCAGCAGCCCCGACCCGGCCCCCTACAATGAGCAGTTCTTC.

The CDR3 loop is CASSQEAYSYEQYF. The DNA for the CDR3 is TGCGCCAGCAGCCAAGAGGCATATTCCTACGAGCAGTACTTC. The rearrangement uses TRBV4-1 and TRBJ2-7; D is unresolved. CDR1 is MGHRA and CDR2 is YSYEKL in the germline V gene. V dropped 0 bases and J dropped 1 base, with 7 bases sitting between them. The CDR3 has 14 amino acids.

This clonotype has just a few counts. This rearrangement joins TRBV27 to TRBJ1-6; D is ambiguous. CDR1 is MNHEY, CDR2 SMNVEV, per germline (reference sequence). This CDR3 contains 17 residues. The ends were cut back, 0 bases at V and 0 bases at J, with 9 bases in the middle. In nucleotides, the CDR3 is TGTGCCAGCAGTTTATCGGCTTCCCACTCCTATAATTCACCCCTCCACTTT. It translates to CASSLSASHSYNSPLHF.

The rearrangement links TRBV12-5 to TRBJ2-1; D gene unclear. The V gene lost 0 bases and the J gene lost 4 bases, with 1 base spanning the gap. Per germline, CDR1 LGHNT and CDR2 FRNRAP. This CDR3 has 12 amino acids. This CDR3 reads CASGLVYNEQFF. The CDR3 DNA reads as TGTGCTAGTGGTTTGGTATACAATGAGCAGTTCTTC.

In this sample, this clonotype turned up many times. The chain combines TRBV7-9 with TRBJ1-2; TRBD1 matches 9 bases. The V gene's germline CDR1 is SEHNR and CDR2 FQNEAQ (reference sequence). The CDR3 spans 12 residues. J gave up 8 bases and V 3 bases, and 1 base lay outside the gene matches. The CDR3 is CASSFGTGGYTF. CDR3 nucleotides: TGTGCCAGCAGCTTTGGGACAGGGGGCTACACCTTC.